This note documents a single TCR beta chain sequence. Antigen specificity is unknown. Libraries were prepared by immunoSEQ multiplex PCR; TCRdb keeps only in-frame clonotypes and omits some of them. The sample holds 130,000 to 150,000 clones, 82% seen once. These data originate in a study of T cell responses to AZD1222 COVID-19 vaccine. Study-wide findings and caveats: Repertoire collection took place solely once the T cell response had peaked. Reportedly, nearly half of unique spike TCRs recognized epitopes outside B.1.351/B.1.1.7 mutations.

CDR3 length: 12 amino acids. Germline CDR1 reads SQVTM; CDR2 reads ANQGSEA. The germline V and J ends were trimmed by 5 bases and 1 base, with 8 bases remaining between them. The material sequenced was peripheral blood, taken on day 0 of MenACWY control vaccination. The genes are TRBV29-1 and TRBJ1-1; D remains ambiguous. The TCR comes from an adult in good health. DNA for the CDR3: TGCAGCGTTAGGTCGGCGAACACTGAAGCTTTCTTT. This encodes CSVRSANTEAFF.